The source of this T cell receptor (beta chain) is a study of shared clonotypes between healthy human individuals (TCRdb year 2020). General notes on the study: A couple of women and three men aged 18 to 49 years were included in the cohort. Per donor, three plates each were used for CD4 naive and CD4 memory, two for CD8 naive, and one for CD8 memory. Blood TCR repertoires of a handful of healthy adults were deeply sequenced to estimate repertoire size and the extent of clonotype sharing between individuals. To increase sequencing depth and limit assay-specific biases, different laboratories used diverse techniques to prepare libraries and sequence TCR repertoires. Per donor, leukapheresis produced somewhere between about 0.8 and 9.5 billion PBMCs. Broader findings and caveats from the paper: Based on pairwise subsampling, the degree of clonotype sharing among donors was expected to be affected by sequencing depth. Compared with non-shared clonotypes, the clonotypes found in all four sorted-subset donors had higher generation probabilities. Because the study included only a small number of donors, the genetic and exposure-history diversity represented was limited. Incomplete sequencing was indicated by rarefaction of sorted-subset datasets, despite the large sequencing depth. Sampling was restricted to blood, and TCR repertoires in tissues likely differ from the TCR repertoires found in blood. Roughly 5% of naive CD4, 3.5% of naive CD8, 2.3% of memory CD4, and 0.4% of memory CD8 clonotypes were shared across several donors. Naive subsets generally had larger estimated clonotype richness than memory subsets did.

Using the deep immunoSEQ assay, multiplex PCR amplified TCR CDR3 regions from genomic DNA. Extracted genomic DNA from each cell subset was spread evenly across all wells of several immunoSEQ 96-well plates, with each plate serving as a replicate. For sorted subsets, around 200 ng genomic DNA, equal to tens of thousands of T cell genomes, was loaded into each replicate PCR. Purified libraries were measured with a Qubit 3.0 fluorometer, size-checked on a Bioanalyzer 2100, and measured again with the KAPA Library Quantification kit. Every immunoSEQ 96-well plate was sequenced on a dedicated single-read 150-cycle Illumina NextSeq 550 flow cell. The paper's data handling went like this. Because only junctional sequences without quality scores were contained in the immunoSEQ output, filtering matching that applied to full-length reads could not be performed. To assign V/J genes and CDR3, sequences were annotated against IMGT germline references using PyIR, a Python wrapper for IgBLAST v1.9. Reads were removed for weak V/J assignments (E-value above 1e-6), missing CDR3, stop codons, out-of-frame junctions, or ambiguous translated residues. V3J clonotypes were defined as sequences sharing an identical inferred V gene, J gene, and CDR3 amino acid sequence. Percentage overlap between repertoires was calculated by dividing the number of shared unique clonotypes by the size of the smaller repertoire. RTK rarefaction, the Chao1 estimator, and Recon v2.1 estimates of unobserved clonotypes were used to assess repertoire richness. OLGA was used to compute generation probabilities for all TCRbeta clonotypes that the gDNA method yielded from a handful of donors. TCRdb provides this immuneACCESS table in a form limited to in-frame rearrangements. Some clones are lacking; in checked studies, under half of them reflect an unresolved V gene, and why the rest are absent is not known. V and J calls and clone size come straight from that table; D and trimming were deduced from the DNA. For this sample the table gives 2,500,000 or so clones, of which under 95% were detected only once. Around 0.4% of the sample lies in the top ten.

The CDR3, cysteine through phenylalanine, is 16 amino acids long. Kept here is only the CDR3 DNA, which spans 48 bases and is read in frame from base 1. Per the germline V gene, SGHRS is the CDR1 and YFSETQ is the CDR2. The junction carries 17 bases between V and J, which are trimmed by 5 bases and 0 bases respectively. Regarding this clone: What this receptor recognizes is not known. No much larger clone exists at a distance of one base, and base qualities are not known.

The donors were healthy, HIV-negative adults who had no recently reported acute infections or vaccinations. Every donor was a Caucasian adult residing in Nashville, Tennessee, USA. Magnetic negative selection was used to enrich CD4+ T cells, after which naive cells were positively selected on CD45RA and the negative fraction became the memory subset. After blood collection by leukapheresis, PBMCs were isolated using Ficoll-Histopaque density gradient centrifugation and then cryopreserved in the vapor phase of liquid nitrogen. Purity and quantity of every magnetically sorted T cell population were checked by analytical flow cytometry. Genomic DNA was isolated from each sorted fraction and quantified by UV absorbance on a Nanodrop 2000c.

What was sequenced was naive CD4+ T cells from PBMCs. Taken with the paper, the label for cell subset or site translates to: CD45RA+ positively selected. The chain is made from TRBV5-1 and TRBJ1-1, with TRBD1 perhaps the D gene, on 5 matching bases. The sequence came from a young man in good health. Some clones in this sample may be carry-over from other donors' samples. CDR3 protein: CASRRGPLELNTEAFF. The nucleotide sequence is given as TGCGCCAGCAGGAGGGGTCCCCTTGAATTGAACACTGAAGCTTTCTTT. Supplemented by the reference TRBV5-1 and TRBJ1-1 proteins around the CDR3, the complete variable domain is KAGVTQTPRYLIKTRGQQVTLSCSPISGHRSVSWYQQTPGQGLQFLFEYFSETQRNKGNFPGRFSGRQFSNSRSEMNVSTLELGDSALYLCASRRGPLELNTEAFFGQGTRLTVV.